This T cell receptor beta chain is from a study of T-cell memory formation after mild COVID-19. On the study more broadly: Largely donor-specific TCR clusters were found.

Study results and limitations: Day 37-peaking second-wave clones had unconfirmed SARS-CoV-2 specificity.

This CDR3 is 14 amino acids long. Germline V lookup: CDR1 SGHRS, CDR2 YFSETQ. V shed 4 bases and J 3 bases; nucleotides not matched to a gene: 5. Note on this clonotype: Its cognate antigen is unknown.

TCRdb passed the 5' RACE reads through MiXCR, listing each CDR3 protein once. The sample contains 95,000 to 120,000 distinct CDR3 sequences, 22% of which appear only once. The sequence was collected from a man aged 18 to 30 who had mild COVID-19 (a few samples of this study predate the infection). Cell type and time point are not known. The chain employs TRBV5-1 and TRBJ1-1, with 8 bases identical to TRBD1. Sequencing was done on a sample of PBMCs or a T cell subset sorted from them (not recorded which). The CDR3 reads CASSHRTGHTEAFF. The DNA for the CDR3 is TGCGCCAGCAGCCACCGGACAGGGCACACTGAAGCTTTCTTT. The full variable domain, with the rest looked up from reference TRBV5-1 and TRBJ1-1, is KAGVTQTPRYLIKTRGQQVTLSCSPISGHRSVSWYQQTPGQGLQFLFEYFSETQRNKGNFPGRFSGRQFSNSRSEMNVSTLELGDSALYLCASSHRTGHTEAFFGQGTRLTVV.